Described below is a single TCR beta chain sequence and its context. Profiled with immunoSEQ multiplex PCR; TCRdb holds only in-frame clones, not every one. Here the sample spans some 100,000 clones, roughly 89% being singletons. These data originate in a study of blood T cell repertoires in COVID-19. V was pared by 4 bases and J by 10 bases, with 12 bases of the junction left unmatched. The germline V gene has CDR1 LNHNV and CDR2 YYDKDF (reference sequence). This CDR3 is 16 amino acids long. The rearrangement links TRBV15 to TRBJ1-6; 8 bases align to TRBD1. The receptor comes from a man between 70 and 80 years old with acute or convalescent COVID-19. The sample comprised peripheral blood. The CDR3 DNA reads as TGTGCCACCAGCACAGGTCGACAGGGGACGAGCTCACCCCTCCACTTT. Encoded protein: CATSTGRQGTSSPLHF.